Listed below are T cell receptor beta chains from one sample, sequenced in a study of OX40 agonist ivuxolimab in advanced cancers. TCRdb keeps only in-frame clones here, not all; method: immunoSEQ multiplex PCR. The sample comprises about 78,000 clones, about four fifths of which are singletons, and around 2.1% rests with the top ten. Here the sequenced sample was CD4+ or CD8+ T cells sorted from blood, taken in a trial of the OX40 agonist ivuxolimab. These receptors all stem from an adult with an advanced solid tumor such as melanoma, head and neck, liver or kidney cancer. CDR3s include the opening cysteine and the closing phenylalanine or tryptophan. Fields, in order: V gene, J gene, D gene, clone size, CDR3 DNA, CDR3 protein. The D gene is left open where the match is weak. Size is stated for part of the rows, as once, few or many counts, or as a class when the clone is expanded.

v_call: TRBV2; j_call: TRBJ1-1; d_call: .; clone_size: .; cdr3_nt: TGTGCCAGCAGACAGGACTTGAACACTGAAGCTTTCTTT; cdr3_aa: CASRQDLNTEAFF
v_call: TRBV5-1; j_call: TRBJ1-1; d_call: .; clone_size: .; cdr3_nt: TGCGCCAGCAGCCCTGAAGACGGGATCGGTGAAGCTTTCTTT; cdr3_aa: CASSPEDGIGEAFF
v_call: TRBV9; j_call: TRBJ1-5; d_call: .; clone_size: once; cdr3_nt: TGTGCCAGCAGCGTAGGGCTGGATCAGCCCCAGCATTTT; cdr3_aa: CASSVGLDQPQHF
v_call: TRBV19; j_call: TRBJ2-1; d_call: TRBD1; clone_size: once; cdr3_nt: TGTGCCAGTAGTGTGACAGGGGGCTCCTACAATGAGCAGTTCTTC; cdr3_aa: CASSVTGGSYNEQFF
v_call: TRBV7-2; j_call: TRBJ2-7; d_call: .; clone_size: .; cdr3_nt: TGTGCCAGCAGCTCCCACTTCATCGCGCAATACGAGCAGTACTTC; cdr3_aa: CASSSHFIAQYEQYF
v_call: TRBV5-1; j_call: TRBJ1-1; d_call: .; clone_size: .; cdr3_nt: TGCGCCAGCAGCTTGACCCCGACAAGGAACACTGAAGCTTTCTTT; cdr3_aa: CASSLTPTRNTEAFF
v_call: TRBV6-4; j_call: TRBJ2-1; d_call: TRBD2; clone_size: .; cdr3_nt: TGTGCCAGCAGGGTCGTATCAGCGGGAGTTTACAATGAGCAGTTCTTC; cdr3_aa: CASRVVSAGVYNEQFF
v_call: TRBV7-2; j_call: TRBJ1-2; d_call: TRBD1; clone_size: once; cdr3_nt: TGTGCCACGGAATCAGGGGGTGGCTATGGCTACACCTTC; cdr3_aa: CATESGGGYGYTF
v_call: TRBV7-9; j_call: TRBJ2-7; d_call: .; clone_size: once; cdr3_nt: TGTGCCAGCAGCTTAGTGTCGCAGGAGCAGTACTTC; cdr3_aa: CASSLVSQEQYF
v_call: TRBV29-1; j_call: TRBJ1-2; d_call: TRBD1; clone_size: .; cdr3_nt: TGCAGCGTTGTGACAGGGATCGCGAATGGCTACACCTTC; cdr3_aa: CSVVTGIANGYTF
v_call: TRBV4-3; j_call: TRBJ1-1; d_call: .; clone_size: once; cdr3_nt: TGCGCCAGCAGCCAAGAATCCACCAACACTGAAGCTTTCTTT; cdr3_aa: CASSQESTNTEAFF
v_call: TRBV9; j_call: TRBJ2-2; d_call: .; clone_size: .; cdr3_nt: TGTGCCAGCAGCGTGCAGGGCACCGGGGAGCTGTTTTTT; cdr3_aa: CASSVQGTGELFF
v_call: TRBV5-1; j_call: TRBJ2-3; d_call: .; clone_size: .; cdr3_nt: TGCGCCAGCGGCCCTAACGCGGGTAGCACAGATACGCAGTATTTT; cdr3_aa: CASGPNAGSTDTQYF
v_call: TRBV6-1; j_call: TRBJ1-3; d_call: .; clone_size: .; cdr3_nt: TGTGCCAGCAGTGAAGCGCGGAGGCGGTCAGACACCATATATTTT; cdr3_aa: CASSEARRRSDTIYF
v_call: TRBV27; j_call: TRBJ2-7; d_call: .; clone_size: .; cdr3_nt: TGTGCCAGCAGTGATTTTTACGAGCAGTACTTC; cdr3_aa: CASSDFYEQYF
v_call: TRBV27; j_call: TRBJ2-2; d_call: .; clone_size: .; cdr3_nt: TGTGCCAGCAGTTCATCACATGCTCTGACCGGGGAGCTGTTTTTT; cdr3_aa: CASSSSHALTGELFF
v_call: TRBV20-1; j_call: TRBJ1-1; d_call: .; clone_size: .; cdr3_nt: TGCAGTGCTAGCTGGGTCCAGGGAGCTTTCTTT; cdr3_aa: CSASWVQGAFF
v_call: TRBV2; j_call: TRBJ2-3; d_call: TRBD1; clone_size: .; cdr3_nt: TGTGCCAGCAGCCCCGGACAGGGGAAAACGCAGTATTTT; cdr3_aa: CASSPGQGKTQYF
v_call: TRBV19; j_call: TRBJ1-6; d_call: .; clone_size: .; cdr3_nt: TGTGCCAGTACCCCCCAATGGGGGCGAAACAATTCACCCCTCCACTTT; cdr3_aa: CASTPQWGRNNSPLHF
v_call: TRBV30; j_call: TRBJ2-1; d_call: .; clone_size: .; cdr3_nt: TGTGCCTCAGGGAAAGGGACTGGTTACAATGAGCAGTTCTTC; cdr3_aa: CASGKGTGYNEQFF
v_call: TRBV7-9; j_call: TRBJ1-4; d_call: TRBD1; clone_size: .; cdr3_nt: TGTGCCAGCAGCTTAGCTCGACAGGGAGGGGGGAAACTGTTTTTT; cdr3_aa: CASSLARQGGGKLFF
v_call: TRBV5-5; j_call: TRBJ1-4; d_call: .; clone_size: .; cdr3_nt: TGTGCCAGCAGCTCAGACACAGGTTTTGGAGCCGCAAAACTGTTTTTT; cdr3_aa: CASSSDTGFGAAKLFF
v_call: TRBV4-3; j_call: TRBJ1-4; d_call: .; clone_size: medium-sized; cdr3_nt: TGCGCCAGCAGCCAAGAACGGGGGGGGAATGAAAAACTGTTTTTT; cdr3_aa: CASSQERGGNEKLFF
v_call: TRBV7-3; j_call: TRBJ2-5; d_call: .; clone_size: .; cdr3_nt: TGTGCCAGCAGCTTAAGCCGGGAGAGCGAGACCCAGTACTTC; cdr3_aa: CASSLSRESETQYF
v_call: TRBV20-1; j_call: TRBJ2-3; d_call: .; clone_size: .; cdr3_nt: TGCAGTGCTAATTCCGGTACGCAGTATTTT; cdr3_aa: CSANSGTQYF
v_call: TRBV7-3; j_call: TRBJ2-1; d_call: .; clone_size: few; cdr3_nt: TGTGCCAGCAGCTTCACGGGGGGCCCCAACAATGAGCAGTTCTTC; cdr3_aa: CASSFTGGPNNEQFF
v_call: TRBV28; j_call: TRBJ2-7; d_call: TRBD2; clone_size: .; cdr3_nt: TGTGCCAGCAGTTTATGGCCAGCGGGGTACGAGCAGTACTTC; cdr3_aa: CASSLWPAGYEQYF
v_call: TRBV9; j_call: TRBJ1-3; d_call: TRBD1; clone_size: .; cdr3_nt: TGTGCCAGCAGCGTCACGACAGGGACTGGAAACACCATATATTTT; cdr3_aa: CASSVTTGTGNTIYF
v_call: TRBV7-9; j_call: TRBJ1-1; d_call: TRBD1; clone_size: .; cdr3_nt: TGTGCCAGCAGCTTAGGGGGGACAGGGGACACTGAAGCTTTCTTT; cdr3_aa: CASSLGGTGDTEAFF
v_call: TRBV18; j_call: TRBJ2-7; d_call: TRBD1; clone_size: .; cdr3_nt: TGTGCCAGCTCACCAACAGGGGGTAGCTCCTACGAGCAGTACTTC; cdr3_aa: CASSPTGGSSYEQYF
v_call: TRBV7-9; j_call: TRBJ2-3; d_call: .; clone_size: .; cdr3_nt: TGTGCCAGCAGCCTCCAGACGGGGGATACGCAGTATTTT; cdr3_aa: CASSLQTGDTQYF
v_call: TRBV7-2; j_call: TRBJ1-4; d_call: .; clone_size: .; cdr3_nt: TGTGCCAGCAGCCTCAGACCGCAAGGGGATGAAAAACTGTTTTTT; cdr3_aa: CASSLRPQGDEKLFF
v_call: TRBV6-5; j_call: TRBJ2-7; d_call: TRBD1; clone_size: .; cdr3_nt: TGTGCCAGCCGCCCGGGACAGGCAGCCTACGAGCAGTACTTC; cdr3_aa: CASRPGQAAYEQYF
v_call: TRBV5-4; j_call: TRBJ2-7; d_call: .; clone_size: .; cdr3_nt: TGTGCCAGCAGCTTGTGGGCCAGGGACCCCTCCTACGAGCAGTACTTC; cdr3_aa: CASSLWARDPSYEQYF
v_call: TRBV18; j_call: TRBJ1-1; d_call: .; clone_size: .; cdr3_nt: TGTGCCAGCTCCCCTCGGGACGAAGCTTTCTTT; cdr3_aa: CASSPRDEAFF
v_call: TRBV25-1; j_call: TRBJ2-3; d_call: TRBD2; clone_size: .; cdr3_nt: TGTGCCAGCAGTGACAGCGGGAGTGGTATAGATACGCAGTATTTT; cdr3_aa: CASSDSGSGIDTQYF